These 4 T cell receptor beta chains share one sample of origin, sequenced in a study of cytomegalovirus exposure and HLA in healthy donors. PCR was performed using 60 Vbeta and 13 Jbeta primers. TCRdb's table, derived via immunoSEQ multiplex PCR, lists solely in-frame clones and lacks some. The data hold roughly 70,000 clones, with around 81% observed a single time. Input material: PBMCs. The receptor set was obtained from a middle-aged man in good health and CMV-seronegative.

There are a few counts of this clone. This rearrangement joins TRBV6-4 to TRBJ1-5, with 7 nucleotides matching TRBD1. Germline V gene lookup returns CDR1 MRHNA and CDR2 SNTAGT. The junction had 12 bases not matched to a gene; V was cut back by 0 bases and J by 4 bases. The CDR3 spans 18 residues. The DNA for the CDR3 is TGTGCCAGCAGTGACTCAACAAATACAGGGGCGAGGAATCAGCCCCAGCATTTT. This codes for CASSDSTNTGARNQPQHF.

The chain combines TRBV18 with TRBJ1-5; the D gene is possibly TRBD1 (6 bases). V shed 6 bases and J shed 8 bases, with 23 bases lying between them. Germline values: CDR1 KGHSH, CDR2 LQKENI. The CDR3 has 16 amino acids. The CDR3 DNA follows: TGTGCCAGCTCCGCGGTCGGGACACAGCCATCTGAGCCCCAGCATTTT. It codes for CASSAVGTQPSEPQHF.

DNA for the CDR3: TGTGCCAGCAGTTCTCACAACGCCTCTGGGGCCAACGTCCTGACTTTC. Translating gives CASSSHNASGANVLTF. The chain joins TRBV7-8 to TRBJ2-6; no reliable D call. V lost 6 bases, J lost 0 bases, and 12 bases lay in between. CDR3 length: 16 residues. CDR1 SGHVS and CDR2 FQNEAQ come from the germline V gene.

The CDR3 nucleotides read TGTGCCAGTGGCAAGGGACAGGGAGAAGGTAGTCCTGAAGCTTTCTTT. Its translation is CASGKGQGEGSPEAFF. The rearrangement links TRBV19 to TRBJ1-1, with 9 nucleotides matching TRBD1. This CDR3 comprises 16 residues. The trim removed 8 bases at V and 6 bases at J, leaving 16 bases unmatched. The V gene's germline CDR1 is LNHDA and CDR2 SQIVND (reference sequence).